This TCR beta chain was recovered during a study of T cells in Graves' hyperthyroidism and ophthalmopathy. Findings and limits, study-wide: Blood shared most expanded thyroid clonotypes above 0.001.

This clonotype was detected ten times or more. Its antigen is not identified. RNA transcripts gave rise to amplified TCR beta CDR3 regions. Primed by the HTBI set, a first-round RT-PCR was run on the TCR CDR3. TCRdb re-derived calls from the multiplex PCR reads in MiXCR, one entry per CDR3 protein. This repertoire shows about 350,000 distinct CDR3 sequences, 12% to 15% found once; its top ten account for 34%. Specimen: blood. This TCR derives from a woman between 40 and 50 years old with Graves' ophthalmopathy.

The CDR3 protein is CASNSWGARLNTEAFF. The CDR3 DNA follows: TGTGCCAGCAACTCCTGGGGGGCCAGACTGAACACTGAAGCTTTCTTT. The rearrangement joins TRBV7-2 to TRBJ1-1; maybe TRBD1 (6 bases). The germline V and J ends were trimmed by 7 bases and 0 bases, with 18 bases remaining between them. The CDR3 loop spans 16 amino acids. Per germline, CDR1 SGHTA and CDR2 FQGNSA. The full variable domain, its missing parts supplied by reference TRBV7-2 and TRBJ1-1, is GAGVSQSPSNKVTEKGKDVELRCDPISGHTALYWYRQSLGQGLEFLIYFQGNSAPDKSGLPSDRFSAERTGGSVSTLTIQRTQQEDSAVYLCASNSWGARLNTEAFFGQGTRLTVV.